The table lists the clone carrying this T cell receptor (beta chain) with a few counts. The data were obtained in a study of Graves' ophthalmopathy and Graves' hyperthyroidism. This CDR3 is built from 14 residues. Losses at the gene ends were 6 bases for V and 9 bases for J; bases not matched to a gene: 6. Investigators amplified TCR beta CDR3 regions from RNA transcripts. Investigators did first-round RT-PCR with HTBI primers, then second-round multiplex PCR. MiXCR was run by TCRdb on the multiplex PCR reads, yielding one entry per CDR3 protein. This table has a few hundred thousand distinct CDR3 sequences, roughly 15% appearing once.

This chain links TRBV12-3 or TRBV12-4 with TRBJ1-6, with 9 positions matching TRBD1. The sequence came from an adult woman with stable Graves' hyperthyroidism. The sequenced sample consisted of peripheral blood. CDR3: CASRAGTGFSPLHF. In DNA form, the CDR3 reads TGTGCCAGCAGGGCCGGGACAGGGTTTTCACCCCTCCACTTT.